This TCR beta chain was obtained from a study of post-analysis software for immune sequencing data. TCR beta cDNA libraries had unique molecular identifiers. TCRdb reprocessed the PCR reads with MiXCR, giving one entry per CDR3 protein. The sample consists of approximately 730,000 distinct CDR3 sequences, 30% of them appearing once. This clonotype was detected only a few times. The TCR sequence derives from a girl aged 5-17 years with multiple sclerosis. Sequencing input: blood.

The CDR3 region is CAIQASTDTQYF. CDR3 nucleotides: TGTGCCATCCAAGCCAGCACAGATACGCAGTATTTT. The chain combines TRBV10-3 with TRBJ2-3; D unresolved. The V end lost 8 bases, the J end lost 0 bases, and 6 bases lay between the germline ends. Germline V gene lookup returns CDR1 ENHRY and CDR2 SYGVKD. CDR3 size: 12 residues.